The source of this T cell receptor (beta chain) is a study of blood T cell repertoires in COVID-19. Sequenced by immunoSEQ multiplex PCR; TCRdb stores in-frame clones only, minus some. The data show 210,000 or so clones, with 80% to 85% seen just once and about 8.9% held by the top ten. CDR1 is SGHDT, CDR2 YYEEEE, per germline. The CDR3 spans 15 residues. J lost 4 bases, V lost 2 bases, and 7 bases had no gene match. The specimen was PBMCs or T cells enriched from blood (not recorded which). The receptor comes from a woman aged 50 to 60 with acute COVID-19. The chain employs TRBV5-6 and TRBJ2-5, with 8 bases matching TRBD2. CDR3 sequence: CASSLAGSGRETQYF. The DNA for the CDR3 is TGTGCCAGCAGCTTAGCGGGGAGCGGGAGAGAGACCCAGTACTTC.